The clone carrying this TCR beta chain was counted between two and nine times. The record originates from a study of T-cell reconstitution after alpha-beta-depleted transplantation in children. Preparing the TCRbeta library involved the use of unique molecular identifiers. One entry per CDR3 protein results from TCRdb running MiXCR on the PCR reads. The repertoire consists of 700,000 to 950,000 distinct CDR3 sequences, with about 16% occurring once and the leading ten covering roughly 5%. V was pared by 8 bases and J by 7 bases, with 7 bases between. The CDR3 length is 10 residues. This chain joins TRBV12-3 or TRBV12-4 and TRBJ2-3; D is unresolved. The sequence came from a male patient aged 10 to 17 who had a stem cell transplant for acute lymphoblastic leukemia, so the T cells may come from the graft donor. The sequenced sample was PBMCs, mostly from graft donor cells, obtained 360 days after TCRalphabeta/CD19-depleted stem cell transplant. As DNA, the CDR3 is TGTGCCAGCGCTGGTTATACGCAGTATTTT. Translated: CASAGYTQYF.